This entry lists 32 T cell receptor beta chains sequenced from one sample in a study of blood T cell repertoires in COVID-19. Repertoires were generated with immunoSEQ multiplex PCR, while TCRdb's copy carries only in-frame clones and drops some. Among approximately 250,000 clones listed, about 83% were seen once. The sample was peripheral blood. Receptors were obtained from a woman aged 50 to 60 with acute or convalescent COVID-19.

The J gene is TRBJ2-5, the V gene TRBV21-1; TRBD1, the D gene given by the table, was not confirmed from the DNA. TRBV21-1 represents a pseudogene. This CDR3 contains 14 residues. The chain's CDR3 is CASSKGSEQETQYF. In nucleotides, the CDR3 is TGTGCCAGCAGCAAAGGGTCAGAACAAGAGACCCAGTACTTC.

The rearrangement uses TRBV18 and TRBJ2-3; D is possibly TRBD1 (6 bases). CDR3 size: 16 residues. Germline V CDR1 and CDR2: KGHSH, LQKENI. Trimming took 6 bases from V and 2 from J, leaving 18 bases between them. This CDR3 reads CASSHDPGAYTDTQYF. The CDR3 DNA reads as TGTGCCAGCTCTCACGACCCAGGGGCCTACACAGATACGCAGTATTTT. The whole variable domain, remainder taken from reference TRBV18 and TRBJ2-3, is NAGVMQNPRHLVRRRGQEARLRCSPMKGHSHVYWYRQLPEEGLKFMVYLQKENIIDESGMPKERFSAEFPKEGPSILRIQQVVRGDSAAYFCASSHDPGAYTDTQYFGPGTRLTVL.

CDR3 sequence (DNA): TGTGCCAGCAACAGGGAACGGTATGGCTACACCTTC. Translation gives CASNRERYGYTF. The chain employs TRBV2 and TRBJ1-2; possible D gene TRBD1, 6 bases. The CDR3 sequence is 12 residues long. V lost 7 bases and J lost 5, with 11 bases in between. Per germline, CDR1 SNHLY and CDR2 FYNNEI.

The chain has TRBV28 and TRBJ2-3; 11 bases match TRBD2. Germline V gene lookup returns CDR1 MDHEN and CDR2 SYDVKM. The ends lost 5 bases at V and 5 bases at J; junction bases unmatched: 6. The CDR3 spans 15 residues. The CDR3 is CASSGSGGAVDTQYF. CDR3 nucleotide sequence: TGTGCCAGCAGTGGTAGCGGGGGGGCAGTAGATACGCAGTATTTT. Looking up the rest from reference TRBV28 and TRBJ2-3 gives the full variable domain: DVKVTQSSRYLVKRTGEKVFLECVQDMDHENMFWYRQDPGLGLRLIYFSYDVKMKEKGDIPEGYSVSREKKERFSLILESASTNQTSMYLCASSGSGGAVDTQYFGPGTRLTVL.

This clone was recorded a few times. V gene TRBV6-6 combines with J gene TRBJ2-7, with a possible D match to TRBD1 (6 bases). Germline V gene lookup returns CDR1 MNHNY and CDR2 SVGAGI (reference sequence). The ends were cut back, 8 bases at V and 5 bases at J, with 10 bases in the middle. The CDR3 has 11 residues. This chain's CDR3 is CASPRGNEQYF. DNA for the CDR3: TGTGCCAGCCCCAGGGGCAACGAGCAGTACTTC.

CDR3 DNA sequence: TGTGCCAGCAGTTTATTCGGGGCAGATACGCAGTATTTT. It codes for CASSLFGADTQYF. The rearrangement uses TRBV12-3 or TRBV12-4 and TRBJ2-3; tentative D call: TRBD2 (5 bases). V was shortened by 2 bases and J by 4 bases, with 7 bases between the two germline ends. This CDR3 region has 13 residues.

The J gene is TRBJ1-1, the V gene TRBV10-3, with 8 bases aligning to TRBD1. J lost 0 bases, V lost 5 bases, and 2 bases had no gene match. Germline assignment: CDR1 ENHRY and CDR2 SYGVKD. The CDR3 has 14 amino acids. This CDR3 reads CAISMGQVNTEAFF. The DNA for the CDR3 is TGTGCCATCAGTATGGGACAGGTGAACACTGAAGCTTTCTTT.

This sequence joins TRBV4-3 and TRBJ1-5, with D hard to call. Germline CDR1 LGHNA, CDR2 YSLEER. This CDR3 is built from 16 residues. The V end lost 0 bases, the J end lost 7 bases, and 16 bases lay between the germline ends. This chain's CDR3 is CASSQDIILNGQPQHF. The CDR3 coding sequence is TGCGCCAGCAGCCAAGACATCATACTAAACGGCCAGCCCCAGCATTTT.

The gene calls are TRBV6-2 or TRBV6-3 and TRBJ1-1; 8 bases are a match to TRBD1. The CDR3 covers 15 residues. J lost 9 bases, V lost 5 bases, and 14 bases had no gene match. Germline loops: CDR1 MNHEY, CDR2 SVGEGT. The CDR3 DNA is TGTGCCAGCAGTAGACAGGGGCCGCTAATTGGGCAAGCTTTCTTT. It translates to CASSRQGPLIGQAFF.

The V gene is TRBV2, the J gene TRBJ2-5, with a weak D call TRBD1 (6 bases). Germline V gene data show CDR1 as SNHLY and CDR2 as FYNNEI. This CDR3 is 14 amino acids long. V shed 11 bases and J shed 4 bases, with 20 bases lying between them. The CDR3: CAFDRDIALETQYF. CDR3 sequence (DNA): TGTGCCTTCGACCGGGACATTGCACTAGAGACCCAGTACTTC.

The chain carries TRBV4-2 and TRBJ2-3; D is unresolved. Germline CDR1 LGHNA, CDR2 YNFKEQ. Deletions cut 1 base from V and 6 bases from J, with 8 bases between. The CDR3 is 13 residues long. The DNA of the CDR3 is TGTGCCAGCAGCCAAGTGTCGGTGGATACGCAGTATTTT. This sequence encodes CASSQVSVDTQYF.

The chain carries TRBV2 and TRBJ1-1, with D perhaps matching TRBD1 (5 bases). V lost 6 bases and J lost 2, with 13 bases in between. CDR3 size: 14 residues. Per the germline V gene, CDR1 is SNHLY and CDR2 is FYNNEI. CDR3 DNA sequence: TGTGCCAGCAGCTCAGGAGGGGATAACACTGAAGCTTTCTTT. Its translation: CASSSGGDNTEAFF.

The CDR3, as DNA: TGCGCCAGCAGCCCCTACACTGGGGCAGGCTACGAGCAGTACTTC. This encodes CASSPYTGAGYEQYF. The chain is built from TRBV4-1 and TRBJ2-7; D perhaps matches TRBD1 (5 bases). V was clipped by 4 bases and J by 3 bases, with 16 bases between them. Germline V gene data show CDR1 as MGHRA and CDR2 as YSYEKL. CDR3 size: 15 residues.

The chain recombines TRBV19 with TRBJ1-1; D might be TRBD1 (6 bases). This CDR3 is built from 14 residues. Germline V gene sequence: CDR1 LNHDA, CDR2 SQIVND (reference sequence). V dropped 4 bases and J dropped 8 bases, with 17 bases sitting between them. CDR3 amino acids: CASSRVQGTWEAFF. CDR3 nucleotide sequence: TGTGCCAGTAGTAGGGTACAGGGTACTTGGGAAGCTTTCTTT.

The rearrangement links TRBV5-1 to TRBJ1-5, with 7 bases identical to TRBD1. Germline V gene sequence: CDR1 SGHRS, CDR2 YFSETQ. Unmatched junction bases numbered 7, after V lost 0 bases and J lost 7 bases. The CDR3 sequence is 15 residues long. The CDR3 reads CASSLEGQRGQPQHF. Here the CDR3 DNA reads TGCGCCAGCAGCTTGGAGGGACAGCGAGGACAGCCCCAGCATTTT.

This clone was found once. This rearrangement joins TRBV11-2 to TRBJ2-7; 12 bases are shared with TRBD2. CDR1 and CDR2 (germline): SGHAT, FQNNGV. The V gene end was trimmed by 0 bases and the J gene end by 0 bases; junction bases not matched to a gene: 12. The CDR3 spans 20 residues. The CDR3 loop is CASSLEGSRLAGVPSYEQYF. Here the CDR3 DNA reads TGTGCCAGCAGCTTAGAGGGCTCGCGACTAGCGGGGGTCCCCTCCTACGAGCAGTACTTC. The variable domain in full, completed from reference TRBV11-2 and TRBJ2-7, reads EAGVAQSPRYKIIEKRQSVAFWCNPISGHATLYWYQQILGQGPKLLIQFQNNGVVDDSQLPKDRFSAERLKGVDSTLKIQPAKLEDSAVYLCASSLEGSRLAGVPSYEQYFGPGTRLTVT.

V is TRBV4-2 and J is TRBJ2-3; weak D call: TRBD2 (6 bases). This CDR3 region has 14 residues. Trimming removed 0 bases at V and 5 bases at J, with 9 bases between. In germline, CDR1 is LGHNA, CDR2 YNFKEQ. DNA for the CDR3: TGTGCCAGCAGCCAAGATCTGGGGGGAGATACGCAGTATTTT. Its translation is CASSQDLGGDTQYF.

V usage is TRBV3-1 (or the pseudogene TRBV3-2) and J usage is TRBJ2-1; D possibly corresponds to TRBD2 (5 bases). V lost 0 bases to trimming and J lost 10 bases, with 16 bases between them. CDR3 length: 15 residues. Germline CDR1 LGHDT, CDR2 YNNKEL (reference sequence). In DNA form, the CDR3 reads TGTGCCAGCAGCCAAGACCCCCAGGACTCCCGCGAGCAGTTCTTC. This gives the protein CASSQDPQDSREQFF.

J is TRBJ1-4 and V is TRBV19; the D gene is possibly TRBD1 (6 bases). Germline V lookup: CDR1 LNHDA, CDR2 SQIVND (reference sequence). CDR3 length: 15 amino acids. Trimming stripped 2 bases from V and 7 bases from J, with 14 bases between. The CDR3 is CASSIRGQVGEKLFF. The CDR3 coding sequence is TGTGCCAGTAGTATACGGGGACAAGTAGGTGAAAAACTGTTTTTT.

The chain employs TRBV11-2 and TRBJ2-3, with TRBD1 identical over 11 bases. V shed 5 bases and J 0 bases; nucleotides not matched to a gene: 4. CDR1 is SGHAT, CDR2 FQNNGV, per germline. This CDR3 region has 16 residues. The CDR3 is CASSRGTGGSTDTQYF. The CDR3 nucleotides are TGTGCCAGCAGCCGGGGGACAGGGGGGAGCACAGATACGCAGTATTTT.

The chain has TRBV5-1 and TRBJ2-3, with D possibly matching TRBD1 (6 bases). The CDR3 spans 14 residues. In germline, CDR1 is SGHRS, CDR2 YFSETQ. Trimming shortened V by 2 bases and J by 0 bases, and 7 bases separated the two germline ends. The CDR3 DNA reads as TGCGCCAGCAGCTTAAGGGGGAGCACAGATACGCAGTATTTT. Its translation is CASSLRGSTDTQYF.

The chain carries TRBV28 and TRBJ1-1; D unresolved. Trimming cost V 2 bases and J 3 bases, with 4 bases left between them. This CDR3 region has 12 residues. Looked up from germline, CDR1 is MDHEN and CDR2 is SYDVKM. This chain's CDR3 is CASSLPYTEAFF. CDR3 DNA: TGTGCCAGCAGTTTACCTTACACTGAAGCTTTCTTT.

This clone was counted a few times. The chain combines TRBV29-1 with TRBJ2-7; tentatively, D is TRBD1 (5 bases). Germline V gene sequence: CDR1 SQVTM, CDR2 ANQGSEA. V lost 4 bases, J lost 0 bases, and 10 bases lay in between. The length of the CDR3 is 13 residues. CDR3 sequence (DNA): TGCAGCGTTGTTTTCAGGGCCTCCTACGAGCAGTACTTC. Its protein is CSVVFRASYEQYF.

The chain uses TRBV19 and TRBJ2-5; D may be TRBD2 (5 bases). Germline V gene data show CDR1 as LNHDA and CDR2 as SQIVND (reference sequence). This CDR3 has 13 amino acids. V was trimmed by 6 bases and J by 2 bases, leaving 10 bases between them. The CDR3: CASSRGIQETQYF. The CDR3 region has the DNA TGTGCCAGTAGCCGGGGTATTCAAGAGACCCAGTACTTC.

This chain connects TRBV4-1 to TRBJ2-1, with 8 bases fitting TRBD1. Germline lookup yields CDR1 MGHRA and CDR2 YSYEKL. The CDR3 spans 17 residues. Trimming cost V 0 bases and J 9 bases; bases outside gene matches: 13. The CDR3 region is CASSQDRQAGGFSEQFF. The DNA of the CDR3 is TGCGCCAGCAGCCAAGATCGACAGGCAGGGGGCTTCAGTGAGCAGTTCTTC.

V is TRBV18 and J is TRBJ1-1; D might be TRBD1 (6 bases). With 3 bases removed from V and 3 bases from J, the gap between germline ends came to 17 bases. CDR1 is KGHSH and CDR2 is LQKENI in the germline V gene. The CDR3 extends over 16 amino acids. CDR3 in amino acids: CASSPRGLGADTEAFF. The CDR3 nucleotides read TGTGCCAGCTCACCGCGGGGGCTCGGGGCGGACACTGAAGCTTTCTTT. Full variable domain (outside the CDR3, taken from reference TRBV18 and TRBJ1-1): NAGVMQNPRHLVRRRGQEARLRCSPMKGHSHVYWYRQLPEEGLKFMVYLQKENIIDESGMPKERFSAEFPKEGPSILRIQQVVRGDSAAYFCASSPRGLGADTEAFFGQGTRLTVV.

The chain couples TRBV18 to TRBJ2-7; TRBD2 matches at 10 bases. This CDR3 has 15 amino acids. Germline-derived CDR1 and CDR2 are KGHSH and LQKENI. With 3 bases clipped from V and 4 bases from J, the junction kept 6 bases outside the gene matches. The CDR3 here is CASSPTSGAGYEQYF. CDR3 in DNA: TGTGCCAGCTCACCCACTAGCGGGGCTGGTTACGAGCAGTACTTC.

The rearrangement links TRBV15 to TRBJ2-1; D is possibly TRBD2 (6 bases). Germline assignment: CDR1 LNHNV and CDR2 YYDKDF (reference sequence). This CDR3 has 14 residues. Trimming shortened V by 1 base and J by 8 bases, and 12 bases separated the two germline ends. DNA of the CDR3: TGTGCCACCAGCAGAGGGGGTAGCGGAGATGAGCAGTTCTTC. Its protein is CATSRGGSGDEQFF.

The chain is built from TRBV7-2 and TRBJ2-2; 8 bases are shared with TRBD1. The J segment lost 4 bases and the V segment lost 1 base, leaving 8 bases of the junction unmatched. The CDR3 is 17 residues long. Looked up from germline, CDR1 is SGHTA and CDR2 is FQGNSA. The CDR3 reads CASSLEGRTGTTGELFF. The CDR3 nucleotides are TGTGCCAGCAGCTTAGAAGGTCGGACAGGGACCACCGGGGAGCTGTTTTTT. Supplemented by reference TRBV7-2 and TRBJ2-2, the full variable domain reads GAGVSQSPSNKVTEKGKDVELRCDPISGHTALYWYRQSLGQGLEFLIYFQGNSAPDKSGLPSDRFSAERTGGSVSTLTIQRTQQEDSAVYLCASSLEGRTGTTGELFFGEGSRLTVL.

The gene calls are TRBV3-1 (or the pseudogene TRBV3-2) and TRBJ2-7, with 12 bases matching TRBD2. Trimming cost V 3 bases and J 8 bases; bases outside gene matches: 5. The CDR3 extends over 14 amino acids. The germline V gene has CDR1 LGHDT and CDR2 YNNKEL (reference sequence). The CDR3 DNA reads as TGTGCCAGCAGCCATCCGCTAGCGGGAGGGCAGCAGTACTTC. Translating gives CASSHPLAGGQQYF.

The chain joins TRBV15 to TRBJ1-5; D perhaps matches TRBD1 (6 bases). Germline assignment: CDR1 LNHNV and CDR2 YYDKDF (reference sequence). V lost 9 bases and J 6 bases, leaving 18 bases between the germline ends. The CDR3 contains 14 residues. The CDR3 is CATQVWGLGQPQHF. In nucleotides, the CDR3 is TGTGCCACTCAAGTGTGGGGGCTAGGTCAGCCCCAGCATTTT.

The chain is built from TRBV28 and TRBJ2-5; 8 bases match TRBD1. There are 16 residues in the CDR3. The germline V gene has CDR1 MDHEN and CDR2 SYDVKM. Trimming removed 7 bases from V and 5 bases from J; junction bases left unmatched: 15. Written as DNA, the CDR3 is TGTGCCAGCATCCTGCGGCTAGGCAGGGGGCTCGAGACCCAGTACTTC. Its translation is CASILRLGRGLETQYF. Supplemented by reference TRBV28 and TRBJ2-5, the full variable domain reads DVKVTQSSRYLVKRTGEKVFLECVQDMDHENMFWYRQDPGLGLRLIYFSYDVKMKEKGDIPEGYSVSREKKERFSLILESASTNQTSMYLCASILRLGRGLETQYFGPGTRLLVL.